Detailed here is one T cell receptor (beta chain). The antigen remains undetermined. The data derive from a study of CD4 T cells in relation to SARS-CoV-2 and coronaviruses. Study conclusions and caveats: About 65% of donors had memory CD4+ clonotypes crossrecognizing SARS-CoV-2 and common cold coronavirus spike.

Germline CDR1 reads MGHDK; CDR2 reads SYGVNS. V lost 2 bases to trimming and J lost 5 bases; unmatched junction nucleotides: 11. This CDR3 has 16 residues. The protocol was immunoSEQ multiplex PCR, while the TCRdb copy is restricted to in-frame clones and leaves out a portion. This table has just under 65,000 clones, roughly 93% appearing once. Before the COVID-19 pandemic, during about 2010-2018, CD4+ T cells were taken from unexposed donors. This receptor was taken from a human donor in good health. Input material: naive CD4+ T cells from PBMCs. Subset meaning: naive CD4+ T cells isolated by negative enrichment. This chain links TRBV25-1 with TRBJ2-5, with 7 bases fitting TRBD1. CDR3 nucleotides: TGTGCCAGCAGTGAACCACGTAGGGGGCTGGGGGAGACCCAGTACTTC. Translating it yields CASSEPRRGLGETQYF.